This T cell receptor (beta chain) appears in the sequencing data of a study of T cells in Graves' hyperthyroidism and ophthalmopathy. Orbital computed tomography and thyroid ultrasound, together with serum TRAb and thyroxine and clinical symptoms, were used for diagnoses. Using RNA transcripts as the source, TCR beta CDR3 regions were amplified. HTBI primers drove first-round RT-PCR of the TCR CDR3. Via MiXCR, TCRdb re-called the multiplex PCR reads, giving one row per CDR3 protein. The table lists hundreds of thousands of distinct CDR3 sequences, approximately 40% of them singletons. Germline-derived CDR1 and CDR2 are DFQATT and SNEGSKA (reference sequence). The CDR3 runs to 14 residues. V was pared by 5 bases and J by 2 bases, with 8 bases of the junction left unmatched.

The sample comprised blood. This TCR derives from a man younger than 35 with Graves' hyperthyroidism. The chain links TRBV20-1 to TRBJ2-7; 8 positions match TRBD1. DNA of the CDR3: TGCAGTGCTGATAATGGACAGGGTACCTACGAGCAGTACTTC. Encoded protein: CSADNGQGTYEQYF.